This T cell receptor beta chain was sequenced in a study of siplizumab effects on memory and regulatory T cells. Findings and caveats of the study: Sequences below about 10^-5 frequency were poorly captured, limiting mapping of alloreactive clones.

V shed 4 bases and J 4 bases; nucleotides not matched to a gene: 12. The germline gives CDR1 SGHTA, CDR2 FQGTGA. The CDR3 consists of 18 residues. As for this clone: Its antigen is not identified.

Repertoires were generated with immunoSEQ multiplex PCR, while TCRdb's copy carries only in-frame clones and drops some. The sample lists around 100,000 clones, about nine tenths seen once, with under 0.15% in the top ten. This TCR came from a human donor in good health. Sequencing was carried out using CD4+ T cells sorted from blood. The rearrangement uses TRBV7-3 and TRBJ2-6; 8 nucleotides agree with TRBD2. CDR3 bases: TGTGCCAGCAGCTCCTCGGGGGGGCACACTCGAGGGGCCAACGTCCTGACTTTC. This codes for CASSSSGGHTRGANVLTF. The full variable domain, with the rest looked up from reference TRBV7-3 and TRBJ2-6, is GAGVSQTPSNKVTEKGKYVELRCDPISGHTALYWYRQSLGQGPEFLIYFQGTGAADDSGLPNDRFFAVRPEGSVSTLKIQRTERGDSAVYLCASSSSGGHTRGANVLTFGAGSRLTVL.